The T cell receptor (beta chain) under discussion was sequenced for a study of OX40 agonist ivuxolimab in advanced cancers. Study in general: Earlier anti-PD-1, anti-PD-L1 or anti-CTLA-4 therapy was permitted; 35% to 50% had received some. Partial responses were observed in three patients, of whom one had hepatocellular carcinoma and two had cutaneous melanoma.

About this clone itself: Its target is unknown.

Produced via immunoSEQ multiplex PCR; TCRdb's table is partial and in-frame only. The sample records over 90,000 clones, roughly nine tenths being singletons. Study-level results: At 0.1 to 3.0 mg/kg and by week 6, clonal expansion occurred in CD4+ and CD8+ blood T cells. Among patients with partial responses at 0.1-3.0 mg/kg, clonal expansion was among the lowest.

Germline CDR1 MNHEY, CDR2 SMNVEV (reference sequence). The CDR3 runs to 13 residues. The V end lost 5 bases, the J end lost 7 bases, and 15 bases lay between the germline ends. This TCR was sampled from an adult with an advanced solid tumor such as melanoma, head and neck, liver or kidney cancer. This specimen consisted of CD4+ or CD8+ T cells sorted from blood, obtained in a trial of the OX40 agonist ivuxolimab. The J gene is TRBJ2-7, the V gene TRBV27, with TRBD1 as a possible D gene (6 bases). The CDR3 DNA is TGTGCCAGCAGTCGTGACAGGATCGGGGAGCAGTACTTC. The encoded protein is CASSRDRIGEQYF.